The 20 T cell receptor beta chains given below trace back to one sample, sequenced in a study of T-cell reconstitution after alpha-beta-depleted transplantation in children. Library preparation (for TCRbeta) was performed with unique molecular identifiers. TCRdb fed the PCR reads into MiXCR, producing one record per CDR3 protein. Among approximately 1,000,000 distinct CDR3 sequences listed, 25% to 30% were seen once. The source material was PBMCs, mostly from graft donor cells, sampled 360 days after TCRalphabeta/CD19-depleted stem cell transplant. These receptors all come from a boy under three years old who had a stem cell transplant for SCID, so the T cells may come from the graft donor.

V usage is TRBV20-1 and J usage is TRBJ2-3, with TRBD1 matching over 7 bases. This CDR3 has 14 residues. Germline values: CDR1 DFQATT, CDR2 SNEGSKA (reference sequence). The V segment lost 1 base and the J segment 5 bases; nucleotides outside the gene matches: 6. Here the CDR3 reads CSARGQGRGDTQYF. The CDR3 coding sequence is TGCAGTGCTAGAGGACAGGGTAGAGGAGATACGCAGTATTTT.

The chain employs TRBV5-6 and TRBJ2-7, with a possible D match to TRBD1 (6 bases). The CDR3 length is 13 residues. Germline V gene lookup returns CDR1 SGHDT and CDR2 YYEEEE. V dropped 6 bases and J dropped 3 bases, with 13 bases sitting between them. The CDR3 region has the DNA TGTGCCAGCACCCCGGTGGGACACTACGAGCAGTACTTC. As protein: CASTPVGHYEQYF.

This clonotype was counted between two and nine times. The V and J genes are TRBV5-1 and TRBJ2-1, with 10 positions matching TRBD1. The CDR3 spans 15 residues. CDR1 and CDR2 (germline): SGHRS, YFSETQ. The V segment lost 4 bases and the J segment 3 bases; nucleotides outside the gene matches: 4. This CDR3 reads CASSEDRGDYNEQFF. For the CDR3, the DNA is TGCGCCAGCAGCGAGGACAGGGGGGACTACAATGAGCAGTTCTTC.

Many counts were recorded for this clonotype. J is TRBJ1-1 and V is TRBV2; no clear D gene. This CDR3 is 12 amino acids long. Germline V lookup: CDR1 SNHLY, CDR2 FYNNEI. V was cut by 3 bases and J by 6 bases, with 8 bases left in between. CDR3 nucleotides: TGTGCCAGCAGTGACGAAGGTTCTGAAGCTTTCTTT. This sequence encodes CASSDEGSEAFF.

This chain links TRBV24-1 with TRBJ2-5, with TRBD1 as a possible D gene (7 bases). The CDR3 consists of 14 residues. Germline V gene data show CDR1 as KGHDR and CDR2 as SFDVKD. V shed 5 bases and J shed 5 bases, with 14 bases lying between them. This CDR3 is CATSAGGSLETQYF. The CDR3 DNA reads TGTGCCACCAGTGCAGGGGGGAGCTTGGAGACCCAGTACTTC.

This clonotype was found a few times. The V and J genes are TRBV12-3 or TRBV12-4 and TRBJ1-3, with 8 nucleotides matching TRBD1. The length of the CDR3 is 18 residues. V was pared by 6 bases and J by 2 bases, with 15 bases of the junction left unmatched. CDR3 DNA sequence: TGTGCCAGCAGATTTGGGGCAGGGGGCTCCTTAGCTGGAAACACCATATATTTT. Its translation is CASRFGAGGSLAGNTIYF.

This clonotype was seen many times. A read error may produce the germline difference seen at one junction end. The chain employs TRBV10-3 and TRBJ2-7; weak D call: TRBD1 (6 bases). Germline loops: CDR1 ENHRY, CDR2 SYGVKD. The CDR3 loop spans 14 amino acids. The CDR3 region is CAISESGGRESQNF. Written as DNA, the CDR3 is TGTGCCATCAGTGAGTCTGGGGGCAGGGAGAGTCAGAACTTC.

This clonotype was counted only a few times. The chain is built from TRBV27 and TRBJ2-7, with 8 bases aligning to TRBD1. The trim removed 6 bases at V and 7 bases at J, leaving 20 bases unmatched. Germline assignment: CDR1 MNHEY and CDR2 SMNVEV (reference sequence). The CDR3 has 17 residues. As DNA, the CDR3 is TGTGCCAGCAGAGTCTTCGTGTATTGGCAGGGGGCAGGTGAGCAGTACTTC. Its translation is CASRVFVYWQGAGEQYF.

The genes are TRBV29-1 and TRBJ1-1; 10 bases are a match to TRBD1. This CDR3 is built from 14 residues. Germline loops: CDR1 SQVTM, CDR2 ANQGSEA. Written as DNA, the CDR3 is TGCACCCACACGGGACAGGGGCAGAACACTGAAGCTTTCTTT. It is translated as CTHTGQGQNTEAFF.

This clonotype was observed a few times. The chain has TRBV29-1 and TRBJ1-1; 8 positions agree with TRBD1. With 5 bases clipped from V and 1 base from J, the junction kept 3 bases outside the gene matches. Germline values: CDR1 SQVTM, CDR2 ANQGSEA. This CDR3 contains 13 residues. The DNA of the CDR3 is TGCAGCGTTATTACAGGGGGGAACACTGAAGCTTTCTTT. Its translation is CSVITGGNTEAFF.

CDR3: CASSPAVPTGSYEQYF. CDR3 DNA sequence: TGTGCCAGCAGCCCGGCCGTCCCGACAGGATCCTACGAGCAGTACTTC. The J gene is TRBJ2-7, the V gene TRBV5-6, with a tentative D call TRBD1 (6 bases). Germline-derived CDR1 and CDR2 are SGHDT and YYEEEE. CDR3 length equals 16 residues. The V end lost 4 bases, the J end lost 1 base, and 18 bases lay between the germline ends.

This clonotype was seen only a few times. CDR3 amino acids: CASSFPGTGLPYEQYF. The CDR3 DNA follows: TGTGCCAGCAGTTTCCCCGGGACAGGGCTCCCCTACGAGCAGTACTTC. The chain employs TRBV12-3 or TRBV12-4 and TRBJ2-7; 9 bases fit TRBD1. The ends lost 3 bases at V and 2 bases at J; junction bases unmatched: 8. CDR3 size: 16 residues.

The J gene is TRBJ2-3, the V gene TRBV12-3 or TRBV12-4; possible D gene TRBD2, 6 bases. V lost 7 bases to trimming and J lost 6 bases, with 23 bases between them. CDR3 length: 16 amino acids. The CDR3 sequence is CASTSKRAPEADTQYF. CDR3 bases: TGTGCCAGCACCTCAAAGCGGGCCCCCGAGGCCGATACGCAGTATTTT.

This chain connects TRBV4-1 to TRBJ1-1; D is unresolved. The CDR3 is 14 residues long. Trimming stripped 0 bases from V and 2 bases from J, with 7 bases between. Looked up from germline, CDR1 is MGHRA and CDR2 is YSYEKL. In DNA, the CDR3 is TGCGCCAGCAGCCAAGACTTGGCAAACACTGAAGCTTTCTTT. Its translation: CASSQDLANTEAFF.

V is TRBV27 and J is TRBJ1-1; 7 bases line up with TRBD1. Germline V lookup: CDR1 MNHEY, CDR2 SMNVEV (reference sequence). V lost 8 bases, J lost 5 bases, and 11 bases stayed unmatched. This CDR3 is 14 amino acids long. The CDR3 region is CASVAIQGWTEAFF. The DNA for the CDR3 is TGTGCCAGCGTAGCAATACAGGGGTGGACTGAAGCTTTCTTT.

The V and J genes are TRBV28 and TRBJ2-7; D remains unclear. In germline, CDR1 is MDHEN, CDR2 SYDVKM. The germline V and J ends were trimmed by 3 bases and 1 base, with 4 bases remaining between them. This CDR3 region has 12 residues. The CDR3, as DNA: TGTGCCAGCAGTTTCACGTCCTACGAGCAGTACTTC. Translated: CASSFTSYEQYF. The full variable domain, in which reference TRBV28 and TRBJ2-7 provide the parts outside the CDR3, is DVKVTQSSRYLVKRTGEKVFLECVQDMDHENMFWYRQDPGLGLRLIYFSYDVKMKEKGDIPEGYSVSREKKERFSLILESASTNQTSMYLCASSFTSYEQYFGPGTRLTVT.

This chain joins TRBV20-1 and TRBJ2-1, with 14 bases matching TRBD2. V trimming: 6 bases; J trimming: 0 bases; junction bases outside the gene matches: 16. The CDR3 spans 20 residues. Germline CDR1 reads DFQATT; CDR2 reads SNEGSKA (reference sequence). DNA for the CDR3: TGCAGTGCCCTGCTTGGGACTAGCGGGGGCCGCGGGCCCTCCTACAATGAGCAGTTCTTC. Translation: CSALLGTSGGRGPSYNEQFF.

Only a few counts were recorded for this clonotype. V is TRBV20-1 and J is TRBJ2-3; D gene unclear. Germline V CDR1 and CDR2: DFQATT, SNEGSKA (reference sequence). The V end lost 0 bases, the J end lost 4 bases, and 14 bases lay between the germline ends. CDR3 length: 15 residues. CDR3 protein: CSARDRVSPADTQYF. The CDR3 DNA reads TGCAGTGCTAGAGATCGGGTTAGCCCAGCAGATACGCAGTATTTT.

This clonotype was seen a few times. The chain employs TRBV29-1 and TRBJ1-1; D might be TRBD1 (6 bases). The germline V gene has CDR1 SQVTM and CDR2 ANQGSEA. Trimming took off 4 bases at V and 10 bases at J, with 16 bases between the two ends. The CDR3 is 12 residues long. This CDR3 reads CSVAGQSRRAFF. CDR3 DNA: TGCAGCGTTGCTGGACAGAGCAGGAGAGCTTTCTTT.

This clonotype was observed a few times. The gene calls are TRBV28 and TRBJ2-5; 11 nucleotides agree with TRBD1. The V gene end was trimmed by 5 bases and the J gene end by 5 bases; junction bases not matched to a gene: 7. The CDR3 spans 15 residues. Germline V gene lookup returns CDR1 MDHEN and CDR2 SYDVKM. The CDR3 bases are TGTGCCAGCAGTGCCTGGACAGGGGGCACCGAGACCCAGTACTTC. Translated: CASSAWTGGTETQYF.